A single sample is the source of the 29 T cell receptor beta chains below, sequenced in a study of cytomegalovirus exposure and HLA in healthy donors. Data came from immunoSEQ multiplex PCR; TCRdb stores just in-frame clones and leaves some out. The sample lists 250,000 to 300,000 clones, roughly 89% occurring once. Sequencing input: PBMCs. These receptors all come from a woman aged 18-35 years in good health and CMV-seronegative.

The V call is TRBV6-6, the J call TRBJ2-2; 9 bases map to TRBD2. The CDR3 runs to 16 residues. CDR1 MNHNY and CDR2 SVGAGI come from the germline V gene (reference sequence). Losses at the gene ends were 2 bases for V and 6 bases for J; bases not matched to a gene: 7. The CDR3 sequence: CASSYVAGGIAGELFF. CDR3 sequence (DNA): TGTGCCAGCAGTTACGTTGCGGGGGGGATAGCCGGGGAGCTGTTTTTT.

This chain connects TRBV6-5 to TRBJ1-1, with D unresolved. CDR3 size: 13 residues. The germline V gene encodes CDR1 MNHEY and CDR2 SVGAGI. Trimming removed 6 bases from V and 2 bases from J, with 10 bases in between. The CDR3 here is CASSPTENTEAFF. The DNA of the CDR3 is TGTGCCAGCAGCCCTACAGAAAACACTGAAGCTTTCTTT.

This clone has only a few counts. This chain links TRBV4-1 with TRBJ1-2; maybe TRBD1 (5 bases). CDR1 is MGHRA, CDR2 YSYEKL, per germline. The V gene lost 0 bases and the J gene lost 4 bases, with 9 bases spanning the gap. The CDR3 consists of 14 residues. Here the CDR3 DNA reads TGCGCCAGCAGCCAAGATGTGGGACTCTATGGCTACACCTTC. Its translation is CASSQDVGLYGYTF.

V is TRBV7-3 and J is TRBJ2-2, with TRBD1 matching 8 bases. The CDR3 extends over 15 amino acids. J was trimmed by 2 bases and V by 5 bases; bases with no gene match: 4. Germline loops: CDR1 SGHTA, CDR2 FQGTGA. Written as DNA, the CDR3 is TGTGCCAGCAGCCCTGGACAGGGAAACACCGGGGAGCTGTTTTTT. This encodes CASSPGQGNTGELFF.

The CDR3 DNA reads as TGTGCCAGCCTGGCAGTCGAGCAGTACTTC. It encodes CASLAVEQYF. The chain has TRBV6-1 and TRBJ2-7; D is unresolved. The CDR3 has 10 residues. Germline CDR1 reads MNHNS; CDR2 reads SASEGT. Between the trimmed V and J ends, which lost 8 bases and 6 bases, there was a span of 8 bases.

This clone was detected only once. The chain links TRBV12-5 to TRBJ2-5; D gene uncertain. The CDR3 covers 13 residues. Germline CDR1 reads LGHNT; CDR2 reads FRNRAP. Trimming took 3 bases from V and 4 from J, leaving 9 bases between them. The CDR3 sequence: CASGLSSRETQYF. Here the CDR3 DNA reads TGTGCTAGTGGTTTAAGTTCGCGAGAGACCCAGTACTTC.

V is TRBV21-1 and J is TRBJ1-3. TRBV21-1 is listed as a pseudogene. This CDR3 region has 19 residues. The CDR3: CASSRNRGAAGPSGNTIYF. CDR3 coding DNA: TGTGCCAGCAGCAGAAACCGGGGGGCCGCCGGGCCCTCTGGAAACACCATATATTTT.

The V gene is TRBV28, the J gene TRBJ1-4; D is ambiguous. Per the germline V gene, CDR1 is MDHEN and CDR2 is SYDVKM. V lost 4 bases and J 6 bases, leaving 6 bases between the germline ends. The CDR3 loop spans 12 amino acids. The CDR3 sequence is CASSSIDEKLFF. CDR3 DNA: TGTGCCAGCAGTTCTATTGATGAAAAACTGTTTTTT.

The DNA for the CDR3 is TGTGCCAGCAGGCGGGGGTCCCTGTATGGCTACACCTTC. Protein product: CASRRGSLYGYTF. This chain uses TRBV27 with TRBJ1-2; D may be TRBD1 (5 bases). The germline V and J ends were trimmed by 6 bases and 5 bases, with 13 bases remaining between them. This CDR3 is 13 amino acids long. The V gene's germline CDR1 is MNHEY and CDR2 SMNVEV (reference sequence).

DNA of the CDR3: TGTGCCAGCAGCCAAACTAATGTGGATGGCTACACCTTC. This translates into CASSQTNVDGYTF. The chain carries TRBV27 and TRBJ1-2; D not resolved. The germline V gene encodes CDR1 MNHEY and CDR2 SMNVEV (reference sequence). The V end was cut by 6 bases, the J end by 6 bases, with 14 bases between. The CDR3 runs to 13 residues.

The chain links TRBV7-8 to TRBJ1-5; D unresolved. Germline CDR1 is SGHVS and CDR2 is FQNEAQ. V lost 4 bases and J lost 1, with 14 bases in between. CDR3 length equals 16 residues. In DNA, the CDR3 is TGTGCCAGCAGCTCCCTTACCTTTGCGAGCAATCAGCCCCAGCATTTT. Protein: CASSSLTFASNQPQHF.

The rearrangement uses TRBV10-3 and TRBJ1-1, with 7 bases fitting TRBD1. CDR3 length: 13 amino acids. The germline V gene encodes CDR1 ENHRY and CDR2 SYGVKD. Trimming removed 8 bases from V and 1 base from J; junction bases left unmatched: 4. This CDR3 reads CAIAGTANTEAFF. CDR3 bases: TGTGCCATCGCCGGGACAGCGAACACTGAAGCTTTCTTT.

This rearrangement joins TRBV5-1 to TRBJ2-2, with TRBD1 matching over 8 bases. This CDR3 contains 17 residues. Trimming removed 0 bases from V and 3 bases from J; junction bases left unmatched: 7. Germline CDR1 and CDR2: SGHRS and YFSETQ. The CDR3 protein is CASSLGPGQGHTGELFF. CDR3 bases: TGCGCCAGCAGCTTGGGTCCTGGACAGGGTCACACCGGGGAGCTGTTTTTT.

The rearrangement joins TRBV5-1 to TRBJ2-7, with 12 nucleotides matching TRBD2. The ends lost 4 bases at V and 4 bases at J; junction bases unmatched: 6. The germline CDR1 and CDR2 sequences are SGHRS and YFSETQ. The CDR3 is 15 amino acids. In DNA, the CDR3 is TGCGCCAGCAGCCTAGGACTAGCGGGGAGTTACGAGCAGTACGTC. The encoded protein is CASSLGLAGSYEQYV.

This chain links TRBV7-9 with TRBJ2-7, with D perhaps TRBD2 (6 bases). V was cut by 9 bases and J by 2 bases, with 17 bases left in between. CDR3 size: 14 residues. Germline V gives CDR1 SEHNR, CDR2 FQNEAQ (reference sequence). CDR3 protein: CASGGLWGPYEQYV. The CDR3 bases are TGTGCCAGTGGGGGACTTTGGGGCCCCTACGAGCAGTACGTC.

The rearrangement joins TRBV4-1 to TRBJ2-1; D might be TRBD2 (5 bases). Trimming cost V 1 base and J 0 bases, with 10 bases left between them. CDR3 size: 16 residues. CDR1 and CDR2 (germline): MGHRA, YSYEKL. The CDR3 region is CASSQVSGVSYNEQFF. The CDR3 nucleotides are TGCGCCAGCAGCCAAGTATCCGGGGTCTCCTACAATGAGCAGTTCTTC.

The V and J genes are TRBV10-3 and TRBJ1-3; the D gene is possibly TRBD1 (5 bases). Trimming pared 6 bases from V and 0 bases from J, leaving 9 bases between. Germline CDR1 is ENHRY and CDR2 is SYGVKD. CDR3 size: 14 residues. CDR3 loop: CAIRDTGSGNTIYF. DNA of the CDR3: TGTGCCATCAGGGACACCGGCTCTGGAAACACCATATATTTT.

The chain's CDR3 is CASSVEGGTNNEQFF. CDR3 DNA: TGTGCCAGCAGTGTCGAGGGGGGGACGAACAATGAGCAGTTCTTC. The chain has TRBV6-4 and TRBJ2-1, with D possibly matching TRBD2 (7 bases). CDR1 and CDR2 from the germline V gene are MRHNA and SNTAGT. Trimming left V 4 bases short and J 5 bases short, with 15 bases between. The CDR3 totals 15 residues.

The V gene is TRBV4-1, the J gene TRBJ2-1; D gene ambiguous. Germline V lookup: CDR1 MGHRA, CDR2 YSYEKL. The CDR3 covers 14 residues. V shed 1 base and J shed 1 base, with 5 bases lying between them. The DNA of the CDR3 is TGCGCCAGCAGCCAAGTCCTGTCCTACAATGAGCAGTTCTTC. Protein sequence: CASSQVLSYNEQFF.

The rearrangement links TRBV5-6 to TRBJ2-2; 8 nucleotides line up with TRBD1. V dropped 4 bases and J dropped 5; count of bases not matched to a gene: 10. The germline V gene encodes CDR1 SGHDT and CDR2 YYEEEE. This CDR3 comprises 16 residues. The CDR3 here is CASSKPRGLETGELFF. The CDR3, as DNA: TGTGCCAGCAGCAAACCCAGGGGGCTGGAAACCGGGGAGCTGTTTTTT.

V is TRBV4-1 and J is TRBJ1-1; 11 nucleotides align to TRBD1. The germline V gene has CDR1 MGHRA and CDR2 YSYEKL. This CDR3 is 18 amino acids long. V was pared by 0 bases and J by 1 base, with 7 bases of the junction left unmatched. CDR3 sequence: CASSQDLWDRGWNTEAFF. CDR3 coding DNA: TGCGCCAGCAGCCAAGATCTTTGGGACAGGGGGTGGAACACTGAAGCTTTCTTT.

J is TRBJ2-5 and V is TRBV11-2, with 9 positions matching TRBD2. CDR1 SGHAT and CDR2 FQNNGV come from the germline V gene. The CDR3 has 14 residues. V shed 6 bases, J shed 2 bases, and the junction held 4 bases outside the gene matches. CDR3 loop: CASSLGLAQETQYF. CDR3 coding DNA: TGTGCCAGCAGTTTGGGACTAGCTCAAGAGACCCAGTACTTC.

The chain couples TRBV28 to TRBJ2-3; D possibly corresponds to TRBD2 (6 bases). Germline V gene lookup returns CDR1 MDHEN and CDR2 SYDVKM. The CDR3 is 15 amino acids. V lost 10 bases and J lost 2, with 19 bases in between. CDR3 coding DNA: TGTGCCACGGGAAGCCAGGGCGGGGACACAGATACGCAGTATTTT. Encoded protein: CATGSQGGDTDTQYF.

The chain links TRBV19 to TRBJ2-5; 11 bases are a match to TRBD2. The CDR3 consists of 17 residues. CDR1 is LNHDA, CDR2 SQIVND, per germline (reference sequence). J lost 3 bases, V lost 3 bases, and 9 bases had no gene match. As DNA, the CDR3 is TGTGCCAGTAGTATGGGCCTAGCGGGGGGCCCGGAAGAGACCCAGTACTTC. Amino acids: CASSMGLAGGPEETQYF.

The rearrangement joins TRBV11-2 to TRBJ1-2; 7 nucleotides line up with TRBD1. The J segment lost 8 bases and the V segment lost 5 bases, leaving 14 bases of the junction unmatched. This CDR3 is 15 amino acids long. The germline V gene encodes CDR1 SGHAT and CDR2 FQNNGV. DNA of the CDR3: TGTGCCAGCAGCCCGAACAGGGGCGCAAGTTGGGGCTACACCTTC. Translated, it gives CASSPNRGASWGYTF.

The V and J genes are TRBV4-3 and TRBJ2-1, with D uncertain. The V gene lost 0 bases and the J gene lost 0 bases, with 9 bases spanning the gap. This CDR3 region has 16 residues. The germline V gene encodes CDR1 LGHNA and CDR2 YSLEER. The CDR3 reads CASSQDFSDSYNEQFF. The CDR3 nucleotides read TGCGCCAGCAGCCAAGATTTCAGCGACTCCTACAATGAGCAGTTCTTC.

The chain carries TRBV29-1 and TRBJ2-1; D possibly corresponds to TRBD1 (6 bases). The V gene's germline CDR1 is SQVTM and CDR2 ANQGSEA. The CDR3 runs 14 residues. The V and J ends lost 4 bases and 7 bases respectively, with 17 bases between them. CDR3 bases: TGCAGCGTTGGGACGGGTTGGCAGGGGAATGAGCAGTTCTTC. Protein: CSVGTGWQGNEQFF.

The chain combines TRBV11-3 with TRBJ1-1; no clear D. Germline assignment: CDR1 SGHNT and CDR2 YENEEA. The ends were cut back, 2 bases at V and 1 base at J, with 5 bases in the middle. There are 13 residues in the CDR3. The CDR3 bases are TGTGCCAGCAGCTTACAGGAGAACACTGAAGCTTTCTTT. Amino acids: CASSLQENTEAFF.

This sequence joins TRBV7-9 and TRBJ1-1; 9 bases map to TRBD1. The V segment lost 1 base and the J segment 1 base; nucleotides outside the gene matches: 7. Germline CDR1 SEHNR, CDR2 FQNEAQ (reference sequence). This CDR3 contains 17 residues. CDR3 DNA sequence: TGTGCCAGCAGCTTAGATCCCTGGACAGGGGAGAACACTGAAGCTTTCTTT. Its protein is CASSLDPWTGENTEAFF.